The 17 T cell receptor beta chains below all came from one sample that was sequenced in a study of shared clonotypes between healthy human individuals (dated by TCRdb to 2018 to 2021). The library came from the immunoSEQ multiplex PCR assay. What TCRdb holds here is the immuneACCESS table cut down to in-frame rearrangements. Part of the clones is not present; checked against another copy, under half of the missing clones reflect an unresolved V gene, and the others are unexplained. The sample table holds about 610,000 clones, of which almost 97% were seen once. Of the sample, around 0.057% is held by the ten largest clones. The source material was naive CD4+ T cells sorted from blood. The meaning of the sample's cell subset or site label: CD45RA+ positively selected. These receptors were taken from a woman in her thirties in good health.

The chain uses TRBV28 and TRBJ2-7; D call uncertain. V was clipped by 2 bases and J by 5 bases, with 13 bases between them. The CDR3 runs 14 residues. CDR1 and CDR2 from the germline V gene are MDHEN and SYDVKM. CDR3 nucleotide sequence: TGTGCCAGCAGTTTACCCGGTTTCGTCCACGAGCAGTACTTC. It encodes CASSLPGFVHEQYF.

The CDR3 nucleotides read TGCGCCAGCAGCTTGGGACTAGCCCACGAGCAGTACTTC. Amino acid sequence: CASSLGLAHEQYF. The chain carries TRBV5-1 and TRBJ2-7, with 7 nucleotides matching TRBD2. This CDR3 is 13 amino acids long. The germline V gene encodes CDR1 SGHRS and CDR2 YFSETQ. The ends lost 0 bases at V and 5 bases at J; junction bases unmatched: 2.

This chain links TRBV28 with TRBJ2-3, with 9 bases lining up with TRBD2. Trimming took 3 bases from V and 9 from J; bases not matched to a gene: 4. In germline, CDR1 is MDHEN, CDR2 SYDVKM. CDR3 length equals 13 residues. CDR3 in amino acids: CASSLLAGLTQYF. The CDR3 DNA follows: TGTGCCAGCAGTTTGCTAGCGGGGTTAACGCAGTATTTT.

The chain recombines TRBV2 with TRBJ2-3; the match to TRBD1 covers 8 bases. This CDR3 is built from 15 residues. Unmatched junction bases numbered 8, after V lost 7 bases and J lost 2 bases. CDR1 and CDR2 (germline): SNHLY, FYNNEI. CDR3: CASKTTGAYTDTQYF. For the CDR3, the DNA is TGTGCCAGCAAGACGACAGGGGCGTACACAGATACGCAGTATTTT.

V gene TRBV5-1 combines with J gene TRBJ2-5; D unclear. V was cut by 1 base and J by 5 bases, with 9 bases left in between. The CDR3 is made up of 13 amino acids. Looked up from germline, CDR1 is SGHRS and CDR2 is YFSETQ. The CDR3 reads CASSLSPIETQYF. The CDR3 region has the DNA TGCGCCAGCAGCTTGTCTCCAATTGAGACCCAGTACTTC.

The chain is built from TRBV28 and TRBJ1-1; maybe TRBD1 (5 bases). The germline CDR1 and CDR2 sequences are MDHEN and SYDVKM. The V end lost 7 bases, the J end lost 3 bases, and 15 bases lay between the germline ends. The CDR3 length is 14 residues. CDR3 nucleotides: TGTGCCAGCATTAATCCGGAGGGGCACACTGAAGCTTTCTTT. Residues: CASINPEGHTEAFF. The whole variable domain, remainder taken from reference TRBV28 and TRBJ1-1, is DVKVTQSSRYLVKRTGEKVFLECVQDMDHENMFWYRQDPGLGLRLIYFSYDVKMKEKGDIPEGYSVSREKKERFSLILESASTNQTSMYLCASINPEGHTEAFFGQGTRLTVV.

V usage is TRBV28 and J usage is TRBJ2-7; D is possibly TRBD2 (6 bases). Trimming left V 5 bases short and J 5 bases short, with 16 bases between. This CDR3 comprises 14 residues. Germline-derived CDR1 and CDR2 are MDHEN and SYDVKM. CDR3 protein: CASSQTGDLNEQYF. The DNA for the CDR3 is TGTGCCAGCAGTCAAACGGGAGATCTAAACGAGCAGTACTTC.

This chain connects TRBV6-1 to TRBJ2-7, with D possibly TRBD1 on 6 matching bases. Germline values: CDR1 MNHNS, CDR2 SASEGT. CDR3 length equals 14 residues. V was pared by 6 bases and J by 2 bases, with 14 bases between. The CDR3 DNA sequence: TGTGCCAGCAGCAACAGGGACGGTGCCTACGAGCAGTACTTC. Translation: CASSNRDGAYEQYF.

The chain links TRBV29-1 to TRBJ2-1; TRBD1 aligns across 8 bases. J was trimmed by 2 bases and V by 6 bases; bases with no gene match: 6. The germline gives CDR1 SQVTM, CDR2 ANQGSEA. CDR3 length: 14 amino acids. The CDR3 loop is CSVEPGQAYNEQFF. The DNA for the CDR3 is TGCAGCGTAGAACCGGGACAGGCCTACAATGAGCAGTTCTTC.

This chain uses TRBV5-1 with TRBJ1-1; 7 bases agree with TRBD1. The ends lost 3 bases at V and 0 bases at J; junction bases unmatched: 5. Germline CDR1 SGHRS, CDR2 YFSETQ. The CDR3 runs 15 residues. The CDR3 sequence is CASSYGQDMNTEAFF. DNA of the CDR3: TGCGCCAGCAGCTACGGACAGGACATGAACACTGAAGCTTTCTTT.

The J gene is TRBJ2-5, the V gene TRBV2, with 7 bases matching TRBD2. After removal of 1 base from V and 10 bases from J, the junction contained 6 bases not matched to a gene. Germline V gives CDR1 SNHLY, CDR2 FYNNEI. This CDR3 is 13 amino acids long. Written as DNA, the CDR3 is TGTGCCAGCAGTGAAGGGGATTGGGAGGGCCAGTACTTC. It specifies CASSEGDWEGQYF. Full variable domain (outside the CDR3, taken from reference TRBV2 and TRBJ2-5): EPEVTQTPSHQVTQMGQEVILRCVPISNHLYFYWYRQILGQKVEFLVSFYNNEISEKSEIFDDQFSVERPDGSNFTLKIRSTKLEDSAMYFCASSEGDWEGQYFGPGTRLLVL.

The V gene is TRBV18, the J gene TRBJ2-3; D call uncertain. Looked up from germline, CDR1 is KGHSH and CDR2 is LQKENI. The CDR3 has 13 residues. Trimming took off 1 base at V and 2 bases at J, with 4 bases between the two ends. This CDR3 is CASSPRNTDTQYF. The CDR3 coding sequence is TGTGCCAGCTCACCACGAAACACAGATACGCAGTATTTT.

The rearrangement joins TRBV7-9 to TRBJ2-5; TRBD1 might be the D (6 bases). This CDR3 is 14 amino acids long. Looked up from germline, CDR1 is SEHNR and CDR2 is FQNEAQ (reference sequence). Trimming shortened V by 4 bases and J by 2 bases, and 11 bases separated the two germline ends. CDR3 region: CASSSNRVQETQYF. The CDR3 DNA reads TGTGCCAGCAGCTCCAACAGGGTACAAGAGACCCAGTACTTC.

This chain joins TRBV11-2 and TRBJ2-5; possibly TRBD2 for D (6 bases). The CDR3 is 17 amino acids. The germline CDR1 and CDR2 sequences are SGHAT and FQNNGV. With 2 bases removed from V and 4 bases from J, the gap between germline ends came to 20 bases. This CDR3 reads CASSLNWLPGEGETQYF. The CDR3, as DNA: TGTGCCAGCAGCTTAAATTGGCTTCCGGGAGAGGGAGAGACCCAGTACTTC.

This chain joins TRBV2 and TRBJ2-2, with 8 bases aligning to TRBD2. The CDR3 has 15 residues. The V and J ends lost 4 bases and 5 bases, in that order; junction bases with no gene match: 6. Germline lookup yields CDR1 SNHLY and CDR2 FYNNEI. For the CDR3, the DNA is TGTGCCAGCAGTGCCAGCGGGAGATTAACCGGGGAGCTGTTTTTT. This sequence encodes CASSASGRLTGELFF.

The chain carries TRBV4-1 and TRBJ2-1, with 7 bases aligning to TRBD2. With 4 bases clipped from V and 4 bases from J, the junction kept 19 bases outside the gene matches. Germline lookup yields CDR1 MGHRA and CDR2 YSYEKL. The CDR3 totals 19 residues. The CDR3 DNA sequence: TGCGCCAGCAGCCGAGACGCTAGCGGTGACATACTAGGTTACAATGAGCAGTTCTTC. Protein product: CASSRDASGDILGYNEQFF.

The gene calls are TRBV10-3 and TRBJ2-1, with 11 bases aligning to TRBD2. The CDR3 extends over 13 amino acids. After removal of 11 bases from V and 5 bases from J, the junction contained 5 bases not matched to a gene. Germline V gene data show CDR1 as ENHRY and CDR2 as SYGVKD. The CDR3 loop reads CAVSGLADNEQFF. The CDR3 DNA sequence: TGTGCCGTATCGGGACTAGCGGACAATGAGCAGTTCTTC.